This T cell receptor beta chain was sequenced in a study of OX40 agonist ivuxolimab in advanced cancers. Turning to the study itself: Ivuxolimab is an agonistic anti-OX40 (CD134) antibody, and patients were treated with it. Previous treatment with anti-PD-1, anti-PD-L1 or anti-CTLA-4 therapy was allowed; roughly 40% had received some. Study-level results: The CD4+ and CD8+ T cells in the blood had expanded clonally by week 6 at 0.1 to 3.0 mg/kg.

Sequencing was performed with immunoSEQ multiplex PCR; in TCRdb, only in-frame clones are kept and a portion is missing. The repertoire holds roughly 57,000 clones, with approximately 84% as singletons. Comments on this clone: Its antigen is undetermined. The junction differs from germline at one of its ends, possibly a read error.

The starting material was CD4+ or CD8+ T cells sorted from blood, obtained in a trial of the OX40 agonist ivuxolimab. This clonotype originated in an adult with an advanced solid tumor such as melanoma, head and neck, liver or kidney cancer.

CDR3 sequence reads: CASSPTGVGANF. CDR3 nucleotides: TGTGCCAGCAGTCCCACCGGGGTAGGCGCGAACTTC. This chain connects TRBV28 to TRBJ2-7, with D possibly matching TRBD2 (5 bases). CDR1 MDHEN and CDR2 SYDVKM come from the germline V gene. The CDR3 loop spans 12 amino acids.